This T cell receptor beta chain stems from a study of shared clonotypes between healthy human individuals. The junction had 10 bases not matched to a gene; V was cut back by 2 bases and J by 2 bases. Germline assignment: CDR1 SGHNT and CDR2 YYREEE (reference sequence). The CDR3 totals 16 residues. Some clones are missing from TCRdb's copy, which holds only in-frame ones; the method was immunoSEQ multiplex PCR. Among millions of clones listed, 90% to 95% were seen once. This receptor was taken from a man aged 18-30 years in good health. Source material: naive CD4+ T cells sorted from blood. Documented subset: CD45RA+ positively selected. The V and J genes are TRBV5-4 and TRBJ2-7, with 7 bases fitting TRBD2. The CDR3 DNA reads as TGTGCCAGCAGCTTTCTTGTTGGGAGGGCGGCCTACGAGCAGTACTTC. This codes for CASSFLVGRAAYEQYF.